These 30 T cell receptor beta chains share one sample of origin, sequenced in a study of cytomegalovirus exposure and HLA in healthy donors. The assay was immunoSEQ multiplex PCR, and TCRdb's table has in-frame clones only and misses some. The sample consists of fewer than 75,000 clones, approximately 95% of them appearing once. The sequenced sample consisted of PBMCs. The receptors here all came from a man between 18 and 35 years old in good health and CMV-seronegative.

The V and J genes are TRBV6-4 and TRBJ2-1, with 11 positions matching TRBD2. The V gene's germline CDR1 is MRHNA and CDR2 SNTAGT. The ends lost 6 bases at V and 6 bases at J; junction bases unmatched: 7. This CDR3 comprises 15 residues. The CDR3 sequence is CASSTLAGGFNEQFF. DNA for the CDR3: TGTGCCAGCAGCACTCTAGCGGGGGGCTTCAATGAGCAGTTCTTC.

The chain uses TRBV6-6 and TRBJ1-5, with TRBD1 matching 9 bases. CDR1 is MNHNY and CDR2 is SVGAGI in the germline V gene (reference sequence). J was trimmed by 2 bases and V by 6 bases; bases with no gene match: 8. This CDR3 is built from 16 residues. This CDR3 is CASSLGDRAGNQPQHF. The DNA for the CDR3 is TGTGCCAGCAGCCTAGGGGACAGGGCGGGCAATCAGCCCCAGCATTTT.

The V and J genes are TRBV2 and TRBJ1-1; D not resolved. Germline assignment: CDR1 SNHLY and CDR2 FYNNEI. This CDR3 has 10 residues. With 6 bases removed from V and 8 bases from J, the gap between germline ends came to 7 bases. This CDR3 reads CASRGGEAFF. DNA for the CDR3: TGTGCCAGCAGGGGAGGGGAAGCTTTCTTT.

This chain connects TRBV10-3 to TRBJ2-1; TRBD2 might be the D (6 bases). CDR1 is ENHRY and CDR2 is SYGVKD in the germline V gene. V lost 2 bases and J lost 5, with 13 bases in between. The CDR3 loop spans 15 amino acids. Here the CDR3 reads CAISEPGLQHNEQFF. CDR3 bases: TGTGCCATCAGTGAGCCCGGACTACAGCACAATGAGCAGTTCTTC.

The CDR3 region is CASSQYREETQYF. In DNA, the CDR3 is TGTGCCAGCTCACAGTATAGAGAAGAGACCCAGTACTTC. The J gene is TRBJ2-5, the V gene TRBV18, with D hard to call. V lost 4 bases, J lost 3 bases, and 9 bases lay in between. The length of the CDR3 is 13 residues. The germline V gene has CDR1 KGHSH and CDR2 LQKENI. Drawing the rest from reference TRBV18 and TRBJ2-5, the complete variable domain is NAGVMQNPRHLVRRRGQEARLRCSPMKGHSHVYWYRQLPEEGLKFMVYLQKENIIDESGMPKERFSAEFPKEGPSILRIQQVVRGDSAAYFCASSQYREETQYFGPGTRLLVL.

This clone has a single count. V gene TRBV10-3 combines with J gene TRBJ2-7; D is perhaps TRBD1 (6 bases). From germline, CDR1 is ENHRY and CDR2 SYGVKD. The CDR3 loop spans 14 amino acids. Trimming stripped 4 bases from V and 0 bases from J, with 10 bases between. CDR3: CAISGQASSYEQYF. The CDR3 coding sequence is TGTGCCATCAGTGGACAGGCCAGCTCCTACGAGCAGTACTTC.

V is TRBV11-2 and J is TRBJ2-1, with D maybe TRBD2 (5 bases). The CDR3 runs to 13 residues. CDR1 SGHAT and CDR2 FQNNGV come from the germline V gene. V lost 1 base and J 11 bases, leaving 12 bases between the germline ends. DNA of the CDR3: TGTGCCAGCAGCTTAGTTGAGGGATTTAAGCAGTTCTTC. Its translation is CASSLVEGFKQFF.

The V call is TRBV4-3, the J call TRBJ2-2, with D possibly TRBD2 on 6 matching bases. The CDR3 has 18 residues. V was trimmed by 0 bases and J by 6 bases, leaving 20 bases between them. The V gene's germline CDR1 is LGHNA and CDR2 YSLEER. The CDR3 nucleotides read TGCGCCAGCAGCCAAGATCTCGGGGGAGTGCGGGGATCCGGGGAGCTGTTTTTT. This gives the protein CASSQDLGGVRGSGELFF.

V is TRBV15 and J is TRBJ2-2, with 8 bases lining up with TRBD2. The CDR3 length is 15 residues. Germline V gene data show CDR1 as LNHNV and CDR2 as YYDKDF (reference sequence). The trim removed 0 bases at V and 5 bases at J, leaving 2 bases unmatched. In DNA, the CDR3 is TGTGCCACCAGCAGAGACGGGGGGGGGACCGGGGAGCTGTTTTTT. This gives the protein CATSRDGGGTGELFF.

The chain links TRBV9 to TRBJ2-3, with 10 bases fitting TRBD2. Germline V lookup: CDR1 SGDLS, CDR2 YYNGEE. V was pared by 1 base and J by 2 bases, with 7 bases of the junction left unmatched. The CDR3 totals 17 residues. DNA of the CDR3: TGTGCCAGCAGCGTATTTAGCGGGGGGTCCAACACAGATACGCAGTATTTT. Translation gives CASSVFSGGSNTDTQYF.

This chain's CDR3 is CASSLEGTPGTQYF. DNA of the CDR3: TGTGCCAGCAGCTTAGAAGGGACTCCAGGGACCCAGTACTTC. The chain uses TRBV11-3 and TRBJ2-5, with D possibly TRBD2 on 6 matching bases. Germline V CDR1 and CDR2: SGHNT, YENEEA. Trimming stripped 0 bases from V and 7 bases from J, with 12 bases between. The CDR3 is made up of 14 amino acids.

The rearrangement links TRBV5-4 to TRBJ2-7, with TRBD2 matching 11 bases. V was pared by 9 bases and J by 7 bases, with 9 bases of the junction left unmatched. The CDR3 covers 13 residues. CDR1 and CDR2 from the germline V gene are SGHNT and YYREEE (reference sequence). The CDR3 bases are TGTGCCATCGGGACTAGCGGCTATCAGGAGCAGTACTTC. Protein sequence: CAIGTSGYQEQYF.

The rearrangement uses TRBV7-9 and TRBJ2-1, with TRBD2 matching 15 bases. Germline V gene sequence: CDR1 SEHNR, CDR2 FQNEAQ (reference sequence). There are 18 residues in the CDR3. V gave up 4 bases and J gave up 4 bases; unmatched junction bases: 8. For the CDR3, the DNA is TGTGCCAGCAGCTCTTCGATCGGACTAGCGGGGGGGTACAATGAGCAGTTCTTC. Protein product: CASSSSIGLAGGYNEQFF.

J is TRBJ1-2 and V is TRBV7-6; 10 nucleotides align to TRBD1. The CDR3 has 15 amino acids. With 5 bases clipped from V and 6 bases from J, the junction kept 9 bases outside the gene matches. CDR1 and CDR2 from the germline V gene are SGHVS and FNYEAQ. The CDR3 region has the DNA TGTGCCAGCAGCACACGACAGGGGGCGAGGCATGGCTACACCTTC. It translates to CASSTRQGARHGYTF.

The chain is built from TRBV7-2 and TRBJ2-5; 8 bases line up with TRBD1. V lost 4 bases to trimming and J lost 5 bases; unmatched junction nucleotides: 18. The V gene's germline CDR1 is SGHTA and CDR2 FQGNSA. This CDR3 spans 18 amino acids. Here the CDR3 DNA reads TGTGCCAGCAGCTGGAGAACTTCCAGGACAGGGAAACAGGAGACCCAGTACTTC. Residues: CASSWRTSRTGKQETQYF.

The V and J genes are TRBV18 and TRBJ2-6, with 9 bases aligning to TRBD1. With V trimmed by 3 bases and J by 0 bases, 6 bases remained unmatched. Germline assignment: CDR1 KGHSH and CDR2 LQKENI. The CDR3 is 18 residues long. CDR3 region: CASSPPGQGRSGANVLTF. The CDR3, as DNA: TGTGCCAGCTCACCGCCGGGACAGGGCCGCTCTGGGGCCAACGTCCTGACTTTC.

This chain joins TRBV5-6 and TRBJ1-1, with TRBD1 as a possible D gene (5 bases). The V gene's germline CDR1 is SGHDT and CDR2 YYEEEE. The V and J ends lost 7 bases and 3 bases respectively, with 16 bases between them. The CDR3 is made up of 14 amino acids. The CDR3 loop reads CASALGIGDTEAFF. The CDR3 DNA sequence: TGTGCCAGCGCCCTGGGGATAGGGGACACTGAAGCTTTCTTT. Based on the CDR3 plus reference TRBV5-6 and TRBJ1-1, the full variable domain is DAGVTQSPTHLIKTRGQQVTLRCSPKSGHDTVSWYQQALGQGPQFIFQYYEEEERQRGNFPDRFSGHQFPNYSSELNVNALLLGDSALYLCASALGIGDTEAFFGQGTRLTVV.

This rearrangement joins TRBV18 to TRBJ2-7; TRBD1 matches at 7 bases. This CDR3 comprises 16 residues. Trimming at V came to 2 bases and at J to 7 bases, leaving 14 bases not matched to a gene. In germline, CDR1 is KGHSH, CDR2 LQKENI. CDR3: CASSPRTDRVGLEQYF. CDR3 DNA sequence: TGTGCCAGCTCACCAAGGACCGACAGGGTGGGGTTGGAGCAGTACTTC.

The chain employs TRBV29-1 and TRBJ2-3; TRBD2 matches 7 bases. J was trimmed by 4 bases and V by 4 bases; bases with no gene match: 2. The CDR3 extends over 12 amino acids. Germline CDR1 SQVTM, CDR2 ANQGSEA. The DNA of the CDR3 is TGCAGCGTTGGGGGGGGATCAGATACGCAGTATTTT. Amino acids: CSVGGGSDTQYF.

The chain employs TRBV4-3 and TRBJ1-1; D uncertain. The germline V gene encodes CDR1 LGHNA and CDR2 YSLEER. V was trimmed by 0 bases and J by 0 bases, leaving 8 bases between them. The CDR3 runs to 15 residues. The CDR3 here is CASSQELRVNTEAFF. The CDR3 DNA reads as TGCGCCAGCAGCCAAGAGCTGAGGGTGAACACTGAAGCTTTCTTT.

This sequence joins TRBV30 and TRBJ2-5; 13 nucleotides line up with TRBD2. The germline V gene has CDR1 GTSNPN and CDR2 SVGIG (reference sequence). The V gene end was trimmed by 1 base and the J gene end by 3 bases; junction bases not matched to a gene: 5. The CDR3 has 16 amino acids. The CDR3 spells CAWSAPGLAGKETQYF. The CDR3 nucleotides are TGTGCCTGGAGTGCACCGGGACTAGCGGGGAAAGAGACCCAGTACTTC.

In regard to this clone: Its ends do not fully match the called genes, so a read error is possible. This chain connects TRBV5-1 to TRBJ2-1; D perhaps matches TRBD2 (7 bases). The CDR3 is made up of 16 amino acids. Germline V CDR1 and CDR2: SGHRS, YFSETQ. The CDR3 sequence is CVSSLDEGGGLYEQFF. CDR3 in DNA: TGCGTCAGCAGCTTGGACGAGGGGGGGGGCCTTTATGAGCAGTTCTTC.

This chain connects TRBV4-2 to TRBJ1-1; possibly TRBD1 for D (5 bases). CDR1 is LGHNA and CDR2 is YNFKEQ in the germline V gene. The ends were cut back, 4 bases at V and 1 base at J, with 7 bases in the middle. The CDR3 consists of 13 residues. The CDR3 bases are TGTGCCAGCAGCCGTACAGGGAACACTGAAGCTTTCTTT. This encodes CASSRTGNTEAFF.

This chain joins TRBV5-1 and TRBJ1-1, with D hard to call. This CDR3 region has 15 residues. Trimming took 0 bases from V and 0 from J, leaving 9 bases between them. CDR1 is SGHRS and CDR2 is YFSETQ in the germline V gene. The CDR3 coding sequence is TGCGCCAGCAGCTTGGCTATGGGCCTGAACACTGAAGCTTTCTTT. Its translation is CASSLAMGLNTEAFF.

Only a few counts were recorded for this clone. In DNA form, the CDR3 reads TGTGCCAGCAGCTTGGTACTTTTTACCGGGGAGCTGTTTTTT. This sequence encodes CASSLVLFTGELFF. V usage is TRBV5-8 and J usage is TRBJ2-2; D remains ambiguous. Germline assignment: CDR1 SGHTS and CDR2 YDEGEE. The CDR3 length is 14 residues. Trimming shortened V by 0 bases and J by 5 bases, and 8 bases separated the two germline ends.

The J gene is TRBJ1-1, the V gene TRBV5-1; no reliable D call. The V end was cut by 0 bases, the J end by 1 base, with 10 bases between. Germline V gene data show CDR1 as SGHRS and CDR2 as YFSETQ. CDR3 length: 15 residues. The chain's CDR3 is CASSLASDKNTEAFF. The CDR3 region has the DNA TGCGCCAGCAGCTTGGCCTCAGATAAGAACACTGAAGCTTTCTTT.

The rearrangement uses TRBV12-5 and TRBJ1-2; a weak D match, TRBD1 (5 bases). Germline V gene data show CDR1 as LGHNT and CDR2 as FRNRAP. Trimming took off 2 bases at V and 11 bases at J, with 21 bases between the two ends. The CDR3 is made up of 15 amino acids. CDR3 sequence: CASGLLPLQGPGYTF. The CDR3 DNA is TGTGCTAGTGGTTTGCTACCTCTTCAGGGTCCTGGGTACACCTTC.

The chain is built from TRBV10-3 and TRBJ1-4; TRBD1 might be the D (6 bases). The CDR3 spans 16 residues. V was cut by 3 bases and J by 3 bases, with 14 bases left in between. The germline V gene has CDR1 ENHRY and CDR2 SYGVKD. The CDR3 sequence is CAISDPGGAANEKLFF. The DNA for the CDR3 is TGTGCCATCAGTGACCCCGGGGGGGCGGCTAATGAAAAACTGTTTTTT.

The V and J genes are TRBV19 and TRBJ2-2, with a weak D call TRBD1 (5 bases). V gave up 6 bases and J gave up 6 bases, with 14 bases separating them. Germline CDR1 and CDR2: LNHDA and SQIVND (reference sequence). This CDR3 is built from 14 residues. The CDR3 spells CASRQTEKAGELFF. In DNA form, the CDR3 reads TGTGCCAGTAGACAGACAGAGAAGGCCGGGGAGCTGTTTTTT.

The CDR3 loop reads CASGLPGQGFGYTF. For the CDR3, the DNA is TGTGCTAGTGGTTTACCGGGACAGGGGTTTGGCTACACCTTC. The chain is built from TRBV12-5 and TRBJ1-2, with 10 bases matching TRBD1. CDR3 length equals 14 residues. The V segment lost 3 bases and the J segment 7 bases; nucleotides outside the gene matches: 5. Germline V gene data show CDR1 as LGHNT and CDR2 as FRNRAP.